Listed below are T cell receptor beta chains from one sample, sequenced in a study of shared clonotypes between healthy human individuals. Generated by immunoSEQ multiplex PCR, the TCRdb table keeps only in-frame clones and is missing some. Of 2,500,000 or so clones in the sample, approximately 93% were seen once. The sequenced material came from naive CD4+ T cells from PBMCs. These receptors originate from a man aged 18 to 30 in good health. Some clones in this sample may be carry-over from other donors' samples. Each CDR3 is given with its conserved first and last residue. A D gene is named only where the DNA matches it firmly. Size is stated for part of the rows, as once, few or many counts, or as a class when the clone is expanded.

D	V	size	J	DNA	CDR3
-	TRBV2	once	TRBJ2-1	TGTGCCAGCAGTGATTCTTCCGCGACTGAGCAGTTCTTC	CASSDSSATEQFF
TRBD1	TRBV5-1	-	TRBJ2-2	TGCGCCAGCAGTGGGCAGGGGGCGACCGGGGAGCTGTTTTTT	CASSGQGATGELFF
-	TRBV5-1	-	TRBJ2-3	TGCGCCAGCAGGGAGGGGGCCTTCACAGATACGCAGTATTTT	CASREGAFTDTQYF
TRBD2	TRBV5-1	-	TRBJ2-7	TGCGCCAGCAGCCACGCTCCGAGGACTAGCGGTACCTACGAGCAGTACTTC	CASSHAPRTSGTYEQYF
TRBD1	TRBV5-1	-	TRBJ2-5	TGCGCCAGCAGCCGATGGGGACAGGGCCAAGAGACCCAGTACTTC	CASSRWGQGQETQYF
-	TRBV5-5	-	TRBJ2-5	TGTGCCAGCAGCTTGGGGGTGTACCAAGAGACCCAGTACTTC	CASSLGVYQETQYF
-	TRBV30	-	TRBJ2-7	TGTGCCTGGAGTGGACTGCCACGCGAGCAGTACTTC	CAWSGLPREQYF
TRBD1	TRBV7-2	-	TRBJ1-1	TGTGCCAGCAGCGCCTGGACAGGAACCTTTATGAACACTGAAGCTTTCTTT	CASSAWTGTFMNTEAFF
-	TRBV28	-	TRBJ2-5	TGTGCCAGCACCCACCAGGTCGAGCGTGCCCAGTACTTC	CASTHQVERAQYF
TRBD1	TRBV11-1	-	TRBJ2-1	TGTGCCAGCAGCTTACCGGGACAGAGCTCCTACAATGAGCAGTTCTTC	CASSLPGQSSYNEQFF
-	TRBV28	once	TRBJ2-6	TGTGCCAGCAGCCTGAGGGCCAACGTCCTGACTTTC	CASSLRANVLTF
-	TRBV4-1	-	TRBJ1-2	TGCGCCAGCAGCCTCCCCAGCTTCGAGGGCTACACCTTC	CASSLPSFEGYTF
-	TRBV23-1	-	TRBJ2-7	TGCGCCAGCAGTCAATCGTACAGGAGAGTCGGCGAGCAGTACTTC	CASSQSYRRVGEQYF
-	TRBV6-4	-	TRBJ2-1	TGTGCCAGCAGTGGACAGGGAGGTGGAGACAATGAGCAGTTCTTC	CASSGQGGGDNEQFF
-	TRBV5-1	-	TRBJ1-1	TGCGCCAGCAGCTTGCCAGCCTTGAACACTGAAGCTTTCTTT	CASSLPALNTEAFF
-	TRBV5-1	-	TRBJ2-5	TGCGCCAGCAGCTTGGCCGGCGAGACCCAGTACTTC	CASSLAGETQYF
TRBD1	TRBV19	-	TRBJ2-6	TGTGCCAGTAGTACCGACAGGGGTGAAGTATCGTCTGGGGCCAACGTCCTGACTTTC	CASSTDRGEVSSGANVLTF
TRBD1	TRBV30	-	TRBJ2-7	TGTGCCTGGAGCCGACAGGGCTACGAGCAGTACTTC	CAWSRQGYEQYF
-	TRBV18	few	TRBJ1-1	TGTGCCAGCTCACCACGGAGGGGGGCTGAAGCTTTCTTT	CASSPRRGAEAFF
-	TRBV5-1	once	TRBJ1-3	TGCGCCAGCAGCGCCCCCAGGGAATTTGGGACCATCTCTGGAAACACCATATATTTT	CASSAPREFGTISGNTIYF
-	TRBV7-7	-	TRBJ2-1	TGTGCCAGCAGCCCACAGGGCTACAATGAGCAGTTCTTC	CASSPQGYNEQFF
TRBD1	TRBV11-1	-	TRBJ1-1	TGTGCCAGCAGTAGGACAGGGGGCTTGACTGAAGCTTTCTTT	CASSRTGGLTEAFF
-	TRBV4-1	few	TRBJ1-5	TGCGCCAGCAGCCAAGATAATCAAGGTTATAGCAATCAGCCCCAGCATTTT	CASSQDNQGYSNQPQHF
TRBD2	TRBV30	once	TRBJ2-1	TGTGCCTACGCAGGACTAGCGGGAGGCAATGAGCAGTTCTTC	CAYAGLAGGNEQFF
-	TRBV7-2	-	TRBJ2-1	TGTGCCAGCAGCCCCCGAGAGTGGGAGTATGAGCAGTTCTTC	CASSPREWEYEQFF
TRBD2	TRBV5-1	-	TRBJ2-7	TGCGCCAGCACCTCCGGCGGGGCGGGGGGCGGCTACGAGCAGTACTTC	CASTSGGAGGGYEQYF
-	TRBV2	-	TRBJ2-5	TGTGCCAGCAGTGGGGAAAAGGGAGAGACCCAGTACTTC	CASSGEKGETQYF
-	TRBV4-2	-	TRBJ1-1	TGTGCCAGCAGCCAAGAAGTTCCGAACACTGAAGCTTTCTTT	CASSQEVPNTEAFF
-	TRBV5-1	-	TRBJ1-5	TGCGCCAGCAGCTTGGGGCCATCAACGGTAGGTCAGCCCCAGCATTTT	CASSLGPSTVGQPQHF
-	TRBV6-5	few	TRBJ2-7	TGTGCCAGCCAAGACCCCGGAGAGGAGCAGTACTTC	CASQDPGEEQYF
-	TRBV11-2	-	TRBJ2-1	TGTGCCAGCAGCTATGAGAGGTTCCTTTCCAATGAGCAGTTCTTC	CASSYERFLSNEQFF
-	TRBV7-3	-	TRBJ2-5	TGTGCCAGCAGCTTATCTAGGGACAAGACCCAGTACTTC	CASSLSRDKTQYF
-	TRBV28	-	TRBJ1-3	TGTGCCAGCAGTTCACACAGGGCTATAGGAAACACCATATATTTT	CASSSHRAIGNTIYF
TRBD1	TRBV9	-	TRBJ2-2	TGTGCCAGCAGCGTAGGCAGGGGGCCAACCGGGGAGCTGTTTTTT	CASSVGRGPTGELFF
TRBD1	TRBV7-9	-	TRBJ2-7	TGTGCCAGCAGCCCCCCGCCATTAATCGGGTCAGGGGGCCTCTACGAGCAGTACTTC	CASSPPPLIGSGGLYEQYF
-	TRBV5-1	-	TRBJ2-5	TGCGCCAGCAGCTTGAGGTGGGGTCAAGAGACCCAGTACTTC	CASSLRWGQETQYF
TRBD1	TRBV28	once	TRBJ1-1	TGTGCCAGCAGCCCCGACAGGGCGAAAGCTTTCTTT	CASSPDRAKAFF
-	TRBV5-5	-	TRBJ1-2	TGTGCCAGCAGCTTTTGGGATAACTATGGCTACACCTTC	CASSFWDNYGYTF
TRBD2	TRBV7-8	-	TRBJ2-7	TGTGCCAGCAGCTTTGGCGGGAGTGGGTCCTACGAGCAGTACTTC	CASSFGGSGSYEQYF
-	TRBV7-9	-	TRBJ1-3	TGTGCCAGCAGCTTGACAGCCCCTGGAAACACCATATATTTT	CASSLTAPGNTIYF
-	TRBV7-9	-	TRBJ2-1	TGTGCCAGCAGCCCCGGTGGGTCCTACAATGAGCAGTTCTTC	CASSPGGSYNEQFF
-	TRBV2	-	TRBJ2-3	TGTGCCAGCTATTTGGCCCGGGGGACAGATACGCAGTATTTT	CASYLARGTDTQYF
-	TRBV2	-	TRBJ2-3	TGTGCCAGCAGTGCACGGGCGCGGGCCACAGATACGCAGTATTTT	CASSARARATDTQYF
-	TRBV5-1	-	TRBJ1-1	TGCGCCAGCGCTCTGGGGAGGGCGGCTGAAGCTTTCTTT	CASALGRAAEAFF
TRBD1	TRBV6-1	-	TRBJ1-1	TGTGCCAGCGGCGACAGGGGGTCTCTGAACACTGAAGCTTTCTTT	CASGDRGSLNTEAFF